This T cell receptor (beta chain) was sequenced during a study of blood T cell repertoires in COVID-19. Method: immunoSEQ multiplex PCR; TCRdb's copy keeps in-frame clones and lacks some. The data contain roughly 410,000 clones, more than 70% of them singletons. This clone was recorded only once. Sequenced: peripheral blood. The clonotype was recovered from a woman in her fifties or sixties with COVID-19, enrolled during active disease.

CDR3: CASSQGSGPQPQHF. CDR3 coding DNA: TGTGCCAGCAGTCAAGGATCAGGTCCTCAGCCCCAGCATTTT. The chain employs TRBV7-2 and TRBJ1-5; D remains unclear. The germline CDR1 and CDR2 sequences are SGHTA and FQGNSA. Trimming shortened V by 6 bases and J by 6 bases, and 15 bases separated the two germline ends. This CDR3 has 14 residues. The variable domain in full, completed from reference TRBV7-2 and TRBJ1-5, reads GAGVSQSPSNKVTEKGKDVELRCDPISGHTALYWYRQSLGQGLEFLIYFQGNSAPDKSGLPSDRFSAERTGGSVSTLTIQRTQQEDSAVYLCASSQGSGPQPQHFGDGTRLSIL.